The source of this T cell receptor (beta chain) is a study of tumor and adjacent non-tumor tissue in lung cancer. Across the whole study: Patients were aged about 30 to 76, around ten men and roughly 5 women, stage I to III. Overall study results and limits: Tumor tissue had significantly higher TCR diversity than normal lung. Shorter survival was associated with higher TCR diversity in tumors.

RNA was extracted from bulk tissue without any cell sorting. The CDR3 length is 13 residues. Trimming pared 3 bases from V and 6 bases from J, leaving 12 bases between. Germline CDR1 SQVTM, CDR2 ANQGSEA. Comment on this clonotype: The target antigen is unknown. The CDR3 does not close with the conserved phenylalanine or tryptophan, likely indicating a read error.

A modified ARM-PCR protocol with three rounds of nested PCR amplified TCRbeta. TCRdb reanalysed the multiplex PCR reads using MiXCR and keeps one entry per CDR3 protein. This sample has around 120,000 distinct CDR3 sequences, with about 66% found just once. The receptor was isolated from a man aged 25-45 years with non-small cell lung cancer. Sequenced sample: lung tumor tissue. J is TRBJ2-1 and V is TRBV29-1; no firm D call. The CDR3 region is CSVEGTVGNEQFL. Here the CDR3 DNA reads TGCAGCGTTGAGGGTACTGTGGGCAATGAGCAGTTCTTA.